The table lists the clone carrying this T cell receptor beta chain with a few counts. The antigen is unknown. Isolated RNA was reverse transcribed into cDNA used as the sequencing template. TCRdb's table, derived via immunoSEQ multiplex PCR, lists solely in-frame clones and lacks some. The sample comprises 200,000 to 250,000 clones, more than 55% of which are singletons, and 1% to 1.5% rests with the top ten. Treatment reported: oral pan-JAK inhibitor, 5-10 mg twice daily. This sample was taken from a study of CD8+ T cells in alopecia areata. Germline CDR1 SGHRS, CDR2 YFSETQ. The CDR3 spans 15 residues. V lost 4 bases, J lost 4 bases, and 14 bases lay in between. Notes on the study in general: While patients received tofacitinib, many expanded lesional clones remained present in scalp and blood. It was less clear whether patients shared TCRs than it was in mice, possibly because of HLA.

The starting material was CD4+ T cells sorted from blood, obtained at approximately week 44, from a patient treated with tofacitinib. This receptor was taken from a human donor with alopecia areata. The chain joins TRBV5-1 to TRBJ2-2; D is perhaps TRBD1 (6 bases). CDR3 bases: TGCGCCAGCAGCGCCACAGGGAAATCCACCGGGGAGCTGTTTTTT. This gives the protein CASSATGKSTGELFF.